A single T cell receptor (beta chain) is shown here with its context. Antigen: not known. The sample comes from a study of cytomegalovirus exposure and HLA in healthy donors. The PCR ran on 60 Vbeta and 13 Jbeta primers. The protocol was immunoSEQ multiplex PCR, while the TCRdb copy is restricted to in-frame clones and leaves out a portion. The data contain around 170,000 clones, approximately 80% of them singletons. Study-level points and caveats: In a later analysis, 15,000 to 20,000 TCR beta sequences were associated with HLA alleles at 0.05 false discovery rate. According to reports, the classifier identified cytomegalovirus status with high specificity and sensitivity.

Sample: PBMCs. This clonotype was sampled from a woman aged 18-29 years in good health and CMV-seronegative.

The CDR3 DNA reads TGTGCCAGCAGGGAGGGTTCGTTTGCGGAGCAGTACTTC. Encoded protein: CASREGSFAEQYF. This chain uses TRBV6-1 with TRBJ2-7, with D possibly TRBD2 on 6 matching bases. With 6 bases removed from V and 7 bases from J, the gap between germline ends came to 16 bases. Germline V gene data show CDR1 as MNHNS and CDR2 as SASEGT. The CDR3 extends over 13 amino acids.